This TCR beta chain was found in a study of identical twins (dated by TCRdb to the mid-2010s). About the investigation overall: TCR alpha and beta repertoires from monozygotic twins, unrelated adults of various ages and cord blood were deep-sequenced to test whether fetal clonotypes persist. To rule out contamination, the twin experiments were replicated at different times with different library preparation protocols. Results the study describes overall, beyond this receptor: Excess twin sharing in beta out-of-frame sequences was weaker because fewer shared sequences lowered the signal-to-noise ratio. Compared with coincidental sharing between unrelated individuals, an excess of low generation-probability sequences was observed among out-of-frame TCR alpha sequences shared between twins. Fewer insertions were carried by abundant cord blood beta clonotypes; a weaker similar trend was observed in young adult naive repertoires, while no such trend was observed in memory repertoires. Because the same donors could not be followed over many years, the conclusions depended on cross-sectional statistical analysis. Invariant T cells such as MAIT and iNKT could partly confound zero-insertion analyses, though diverse VJ usage argued against this for most clonotypes. Recombination models systematically underestimated out-of-frame TCR alpha sharing in monozygotic twins but agreed with sharing between unrelated individuals.

Receptors were amplified or captured by 5' RACE. Sequenced using an Illumina HiSeq 2000. Template switching added a universal primer binding site, and the final cDNA carried a unique molecular identifier that allowed TCR cDNA molecules to be counted accurately. Specific primers in the conserved constant-segment region were used to synthesize first-strand cDNA for the TCR alpha and beta chains. Each cDNA library was double barcoded, with a SMART-Mk sample barcode plus Illumina barcodes, to control for contamination. TruSeq adapter sequences along with Illumina sample barcodes were introduced in two successive PCR steps. The TCR alpha and beta cDNA libraries were sequenced on the Illumina HiSeq platform using custom primers. Regarding the original processing steps: MiGEC was used to process raw reads and extract unique molecular identifiers, and MiXCR was used to find CDR3 positions. Recombination models were inferred per individual with the repgenHMM and IGoR tools using an EM algorithm. Shared clonotype analysis was performed with the tcR package in R, normalizing sharing by the product of cloneset sizes. To study raw recombination free of thymic and clonal selection effects, out-of-frame nonproductive sequences were analyzed. Through fastp at Q25 and MiXCR, TCRdb rebuilt clones from the public reads, retaining in-frame beta chains. Identical CDR3 proteins give one entry, which carries the most common genes and DNA. TCRdb's processing, not the authors' own work, is the source of the V and J calls. The sample table shows approximately 890,000 distinct CDR3 sequences, and 9% to 15% are seen once. The ten largest clonotypes hold 1.5% to 2% of the sample.

Concerning this clonotype itself: This clone's antigen is unknown. No much larger clone exists at a distance of one base, and base qualities are not known.

Trimming removed 0 bases from V and 8 bases from J; the gene matches leave 10 bases unexplained. From its cysteine to its phenylalanine, the CDR3 spans 17 amino acids. Just CDR3 DNA is preserved here, 51 bases in frame from base 1. Based on the germline V gene, the CDR1 and CDR2 sequences are SGHRS and YFSETQ. Only healthy Caucasian donors were included. Three pairs of female monozygotic twins, all aged about 18 to 30 years, made up the twin cohort. The RNA used for TCR libraries was isolated from peripheral blood mononuclear cells. Separately, the same data were catalogued under a study of yellow fever vaccine responses in identical twins. The second publication reports: According to the authors, in identical twins the way T cells responded to vaccination appeared partly convergent and partly personalized. Focusing on identical twins, the study followed the T cell clones that responded to the vaccine, and did so with precision.

The sequence was obtained from a young woman in good health. Rearrangement joined TRBV5-1 to TRBJ2-4, with 11 bases in between that match TRBD2. The sample consisted of PBMCs. The DNA reads TGCGCCAGCAGCTTGGAACTAGCGGGGGCCGGGGTTCACATTCAGTACTTC. Translated, this gives CASSLELAGAGVHIQYF.